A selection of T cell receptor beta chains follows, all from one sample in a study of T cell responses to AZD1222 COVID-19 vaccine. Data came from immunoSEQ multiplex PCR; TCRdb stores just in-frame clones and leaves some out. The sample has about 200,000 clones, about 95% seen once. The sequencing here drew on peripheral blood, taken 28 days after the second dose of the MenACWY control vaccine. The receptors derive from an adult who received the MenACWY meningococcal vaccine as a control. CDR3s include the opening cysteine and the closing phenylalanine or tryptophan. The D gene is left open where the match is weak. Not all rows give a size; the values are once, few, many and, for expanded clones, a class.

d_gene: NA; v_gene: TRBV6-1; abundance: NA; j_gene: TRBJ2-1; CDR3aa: CASSEEPGGSDEQFF; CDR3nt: TGTGCCAGCAGTGAAGAACCCGGCGGGTCGGATGAGCAGTTCTTC
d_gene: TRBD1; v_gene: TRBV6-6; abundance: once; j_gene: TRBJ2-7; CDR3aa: CASSTTGEAGEQYF; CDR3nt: TGTGCCAGCAGCACGACAGGGGAGGCGGGGGAGCAGTACTTC
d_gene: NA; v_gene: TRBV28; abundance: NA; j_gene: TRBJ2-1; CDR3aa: CASSLYKYNEQFF; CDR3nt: TGTGCCAGCAGTTTGTACAAGTACAATGAGCAGTTCTTC
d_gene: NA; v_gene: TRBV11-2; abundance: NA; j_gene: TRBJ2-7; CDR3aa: CASSLGRGSYEQYF; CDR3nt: TGTGCCAGCAGCTTGGGCCGTGGTTCCTACGAGCAGTACTTC
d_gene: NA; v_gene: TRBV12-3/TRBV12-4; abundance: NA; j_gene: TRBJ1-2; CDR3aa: CASSSSYGYTF; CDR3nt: TGTGCCAGCAGTTCCAGCTATGGCTACACCTTC
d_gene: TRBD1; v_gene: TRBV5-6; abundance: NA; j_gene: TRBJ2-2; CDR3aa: CASSSLGQAMNTGELFF; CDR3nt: TGTGCCAGCAGCTCGTTAGGACAGGCGATGAACACCGGGGAGCTGTTTTTT
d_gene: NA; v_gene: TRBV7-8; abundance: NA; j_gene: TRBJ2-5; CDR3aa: CASSLVIDRQETQYF; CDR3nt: TGTGCCAGCAGCTTAGTGATTGACAGACAAGAGACCCAGTACTTC
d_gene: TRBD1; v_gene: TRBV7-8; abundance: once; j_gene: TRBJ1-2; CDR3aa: CASTQGSYGYTF; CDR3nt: TGTGCCAGCACACAGGGGAGCTATGGCTACACCTTC
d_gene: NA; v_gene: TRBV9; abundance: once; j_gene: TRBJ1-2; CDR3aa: CASSSREGYTF; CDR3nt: TGTGCCAGCAGCTCAAGAGAGGGCTACACCTTC
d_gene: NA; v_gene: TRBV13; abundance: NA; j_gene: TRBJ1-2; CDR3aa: CASSPTPPGSYGYTF; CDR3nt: TGTGCCAGCAGCCCCACCCCCCCAGGGAGCTATGGCTACACCTTC
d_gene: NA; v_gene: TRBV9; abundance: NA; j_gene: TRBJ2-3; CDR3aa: CASSVAAGGPTDTQYF; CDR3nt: TGTGCCAGCAGCGTAGCCGCGGGTGGCCCCACAGATACGCAGTATTTT
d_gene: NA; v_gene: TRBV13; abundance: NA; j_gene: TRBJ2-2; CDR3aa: CASSLLSGRELFF; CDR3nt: TGTGCCAGCAGCTTATTGTCCGGCAGGGAGCTGTTTTTT
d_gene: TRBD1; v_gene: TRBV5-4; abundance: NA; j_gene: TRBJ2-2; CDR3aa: CASSPQGAGTGELFF; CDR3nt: TGTGCCAGCAGCCCTCAGGGGGCTGGCACCGGGGAGCTGTTTTTT
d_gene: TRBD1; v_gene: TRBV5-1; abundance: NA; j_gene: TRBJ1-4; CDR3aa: CASSHGQGGGPGEKLFF; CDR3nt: TGCGCCAGCAGCCACGGACAGGGTGGGGGCCCGGGAGAAAAACTGTTTTTT
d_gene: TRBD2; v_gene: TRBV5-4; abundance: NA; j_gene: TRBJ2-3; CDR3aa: CASSIGTSSHTDTQYF; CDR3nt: TGTGCCAGCAGCATAGGGACTAGCAGTCACACAGATACGCAGTATTTT
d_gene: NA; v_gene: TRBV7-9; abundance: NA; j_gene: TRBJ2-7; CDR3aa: CASSQNRVVASYEQYF; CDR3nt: TGTGCCAGCAGCCAGAACAGGGTCGTTGCCTCCTACGAGCAGTACTTC
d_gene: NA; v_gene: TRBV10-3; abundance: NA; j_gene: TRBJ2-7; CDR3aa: CASGGGEGAYEQYF; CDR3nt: TGTGCCTCCGGGGGCGGGGAGGGTGCCTACGAGCAGTACTTC
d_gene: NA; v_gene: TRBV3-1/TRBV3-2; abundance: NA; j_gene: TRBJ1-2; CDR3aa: CASSLDSNYGYTF; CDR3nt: TGTGCCAGCAGCCTAGACAGTAACTATGGCTACACCTTC
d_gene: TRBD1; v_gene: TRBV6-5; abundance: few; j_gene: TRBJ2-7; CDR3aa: CASSPTGDDSYEQYF; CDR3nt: TGTGCCAGCAGTCCTACAGGGGACGACTCCTACGAGCAGTACTTC
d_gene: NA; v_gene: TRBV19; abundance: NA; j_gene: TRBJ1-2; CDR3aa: CASSIGQLYGYTF; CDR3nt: TGTGCCAGTAGTATAGGACAGCTCTATGGCTACACCTTC
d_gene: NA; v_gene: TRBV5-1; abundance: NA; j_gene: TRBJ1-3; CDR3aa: CASSSEGLSGNTIYF; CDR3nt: TGCGCCAGCAGCTCTGAGGGGTTAAGTGGAAACACCATATATTTT
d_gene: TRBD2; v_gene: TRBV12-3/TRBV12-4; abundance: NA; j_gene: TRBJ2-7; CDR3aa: CASSYSGTYEQYF; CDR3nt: TGTGCCAGCAGTTATAGCGGGACCTACGAGCAGTACTTC
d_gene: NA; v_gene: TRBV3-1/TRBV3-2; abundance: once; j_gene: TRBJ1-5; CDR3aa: CASSAEGQGNQPQHF; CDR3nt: TGTGCCAGCAGCGCCGAGGGGCAGGGCAATCAGCCCCAGCATTTT
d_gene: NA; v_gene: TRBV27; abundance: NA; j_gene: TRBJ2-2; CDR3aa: CASSSPLTGRGAGELFF; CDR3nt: TGTGCCAGCAGTTCACCCCTTACAGGGAGAGGGGCCGGGGAGCTGTTTTTT
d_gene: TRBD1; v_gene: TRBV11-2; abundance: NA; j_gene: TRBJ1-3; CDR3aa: CASSDRGTGNTIYF; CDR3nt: TGTGCCAGCAGCGACAGGGGAACCGGAAACACCATATATTTT